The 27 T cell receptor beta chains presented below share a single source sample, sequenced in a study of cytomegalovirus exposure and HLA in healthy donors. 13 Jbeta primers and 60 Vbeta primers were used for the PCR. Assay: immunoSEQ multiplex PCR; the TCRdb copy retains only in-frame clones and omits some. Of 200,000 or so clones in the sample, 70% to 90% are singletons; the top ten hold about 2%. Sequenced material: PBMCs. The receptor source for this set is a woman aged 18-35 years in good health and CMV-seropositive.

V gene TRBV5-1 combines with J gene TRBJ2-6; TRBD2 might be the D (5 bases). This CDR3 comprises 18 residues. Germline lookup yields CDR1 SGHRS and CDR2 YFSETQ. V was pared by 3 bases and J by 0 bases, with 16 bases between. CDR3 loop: CASSSPEGPLSGANVLTF. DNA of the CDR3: TGCGCCAGCAGCTCCCCTGAGGGCCCCCTCTCTGGGGCCAACGTCCTGACTTTC.

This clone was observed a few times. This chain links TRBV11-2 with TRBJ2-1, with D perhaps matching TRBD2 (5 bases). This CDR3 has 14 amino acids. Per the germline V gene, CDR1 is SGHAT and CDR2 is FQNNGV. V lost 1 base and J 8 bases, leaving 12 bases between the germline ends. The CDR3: CASSLAPRRDEQFF. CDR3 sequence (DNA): TGTGCCAGCAGCTTAGCCCCTCGGCGGGATGAGCAGTTCTTC.

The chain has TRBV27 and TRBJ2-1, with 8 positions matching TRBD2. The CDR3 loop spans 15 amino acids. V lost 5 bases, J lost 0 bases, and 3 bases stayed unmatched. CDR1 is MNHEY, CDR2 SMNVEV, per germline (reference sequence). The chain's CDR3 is CASSVAGSSYNEQFF. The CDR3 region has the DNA TGTGCCAGCAGTGTAGCGGGGAGCTCCTACAATGAGCAGTTCTTC.

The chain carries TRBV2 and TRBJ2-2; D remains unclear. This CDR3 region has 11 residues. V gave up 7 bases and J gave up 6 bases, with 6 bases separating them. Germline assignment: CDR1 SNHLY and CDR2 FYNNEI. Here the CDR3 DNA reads TGTGCCAGCACGGTATCCGGGGAGCTGTTTTTT. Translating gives CASTVSGELFF.

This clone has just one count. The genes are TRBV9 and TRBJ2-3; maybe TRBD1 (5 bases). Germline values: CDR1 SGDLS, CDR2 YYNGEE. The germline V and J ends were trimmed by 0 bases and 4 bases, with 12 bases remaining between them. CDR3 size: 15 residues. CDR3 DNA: TGTGCCAGCAGCGTAGAAGGGGCCTGGGCAGATACGCAGTATTTT. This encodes CASSVEGAWADTQYF.

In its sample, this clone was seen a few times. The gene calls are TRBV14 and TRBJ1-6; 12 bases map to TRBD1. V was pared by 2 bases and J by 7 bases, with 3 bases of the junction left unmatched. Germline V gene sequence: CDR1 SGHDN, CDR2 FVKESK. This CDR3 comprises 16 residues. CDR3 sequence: CASSQWGQGANSPLHF. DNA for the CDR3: TGTGCCAGCAGCCAATGGGGACAGGGGGCAAATTCACCCCTCCACTTT.

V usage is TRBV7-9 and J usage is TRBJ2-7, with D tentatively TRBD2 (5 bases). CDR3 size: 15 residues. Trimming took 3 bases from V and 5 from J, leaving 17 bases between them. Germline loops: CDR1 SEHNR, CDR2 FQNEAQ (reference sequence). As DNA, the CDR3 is TGTGCCAGCAGCTTCAGTACCGGGATTATACACGAGCAGTACTTC. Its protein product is CASSFSTGIIHEQYF.

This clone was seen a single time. The CDR3, as DNA: TGCGCCAGCAGCTTGGCCGGTCATTCGAACACTGAAGCTTTCTTT. It is translated as CASSLAGHSNTEAFF. V is TRBV5-1 and J is TRBJ1-1; D is uncertain. The germline V and J ends were trimmed by 0 bases and 1 base, with 10 bases remaining between them. CDR1 and CDR2 (germline): SGHRS, YFSETQ. The CDR3 covers 15 residues.

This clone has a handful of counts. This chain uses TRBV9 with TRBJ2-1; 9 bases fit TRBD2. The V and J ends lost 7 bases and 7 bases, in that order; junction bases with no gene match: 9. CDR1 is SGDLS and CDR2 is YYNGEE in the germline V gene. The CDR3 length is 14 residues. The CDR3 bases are TGTGCCAGCGGAAGCGGGGGGCCCTGGAATGAGCAGTTCTTC. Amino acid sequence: CASGSGGPWNEQFF.

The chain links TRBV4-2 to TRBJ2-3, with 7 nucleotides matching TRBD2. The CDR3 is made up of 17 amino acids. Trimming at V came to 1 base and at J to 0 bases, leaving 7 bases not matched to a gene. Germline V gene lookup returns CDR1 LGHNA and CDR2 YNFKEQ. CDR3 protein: CASSQVMGGGSTDTQYF. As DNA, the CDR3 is TGTGCCAGCAGCCAAGTAATGGGGGGGGGAAGCACAGATACGCAGTATTTT.

CDR3 DNA: TGTGCCAGCAGCAGAGAGGTGGTGGGGGGAGCTTTCTTT. Translation: CASSREVVGGAFF. The V call is TRBV9, the J call TRBJ1-1, with D possibly being TRBD1 (5 bases). Germline CDR1 and CDR2: SGDLS and YYNGEE. The CDR3 runs to 13 residues. Trimming took 4 bases from V and 10 from J, leaving 17 bases between them.

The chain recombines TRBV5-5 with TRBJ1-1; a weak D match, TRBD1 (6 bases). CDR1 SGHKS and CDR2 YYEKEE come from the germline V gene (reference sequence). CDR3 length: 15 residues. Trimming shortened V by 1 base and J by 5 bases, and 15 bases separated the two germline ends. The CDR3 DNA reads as TGTGCCAGCAGCTTGTTTGGGGGCGCGAAGACTGAAGCTTTCTTT. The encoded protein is CASSLFGGAKTEAFF.

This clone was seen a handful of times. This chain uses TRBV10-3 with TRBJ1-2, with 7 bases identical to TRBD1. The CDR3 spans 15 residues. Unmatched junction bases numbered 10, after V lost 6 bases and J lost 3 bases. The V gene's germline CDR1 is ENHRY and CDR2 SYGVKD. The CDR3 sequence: CAISDQTGVDYGYTF. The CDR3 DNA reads TGTGCCATCAGCGACCAAACAGGGGTTGACTATGGCTACACCTTC.

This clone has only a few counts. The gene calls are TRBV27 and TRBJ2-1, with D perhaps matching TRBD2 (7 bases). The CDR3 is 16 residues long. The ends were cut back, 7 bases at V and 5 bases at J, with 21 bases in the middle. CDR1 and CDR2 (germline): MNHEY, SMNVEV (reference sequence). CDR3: CASTPVSGGRNNEQFF. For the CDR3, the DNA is TGTGCCAGCACACCCGTCTCGGGGGGCCGGAACAATGAGCAGTTCTTC.

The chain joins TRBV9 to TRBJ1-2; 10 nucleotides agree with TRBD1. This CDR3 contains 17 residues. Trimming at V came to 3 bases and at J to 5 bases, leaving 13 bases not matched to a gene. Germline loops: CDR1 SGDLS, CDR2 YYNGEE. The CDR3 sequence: CASSAGTGEEGQYGYTF. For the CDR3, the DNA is TGTGCCAGCAGCGCCGGGACAGGGGAGGAAGGACAGTATGGCTACACCTTC.

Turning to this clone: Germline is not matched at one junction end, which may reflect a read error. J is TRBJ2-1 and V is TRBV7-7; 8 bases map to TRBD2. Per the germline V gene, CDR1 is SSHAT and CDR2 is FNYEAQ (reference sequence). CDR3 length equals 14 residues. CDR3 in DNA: TGTGCTAGCAGCCCAACGGGACTAGGGAATGAGCAGTTCTTC. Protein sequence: CASSPTGLGNEQFF.

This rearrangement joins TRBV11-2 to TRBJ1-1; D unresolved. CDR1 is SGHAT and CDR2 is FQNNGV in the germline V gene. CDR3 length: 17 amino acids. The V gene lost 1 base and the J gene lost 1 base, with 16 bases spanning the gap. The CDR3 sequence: CASSLAGGPRRNTEAFF. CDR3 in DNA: TGTGCCAGCAGCTTAGCGGGAGGTCCCCGTAGGAACACTGAAGCTTTCTTT. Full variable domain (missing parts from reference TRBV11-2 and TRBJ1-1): EAGVAQSPRYKIIEKRQSVAFWCNPISGHATLYWYQQILGQGPKLLIQFQNNGVVDDSQLPKDRFSAERLKGVDSTLKIQPAKLEDSAVYLCASSLAGGPRRNTEAFFGQGTRLTVV.

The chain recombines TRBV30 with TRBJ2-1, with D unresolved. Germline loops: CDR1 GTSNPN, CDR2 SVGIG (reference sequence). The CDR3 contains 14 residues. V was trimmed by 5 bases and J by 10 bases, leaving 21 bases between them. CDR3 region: CAWVSADTFDEQFF. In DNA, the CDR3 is TGTGCCTGGGTGTCAGCCGACACCTTCGACGAGCAGTTCTTC.

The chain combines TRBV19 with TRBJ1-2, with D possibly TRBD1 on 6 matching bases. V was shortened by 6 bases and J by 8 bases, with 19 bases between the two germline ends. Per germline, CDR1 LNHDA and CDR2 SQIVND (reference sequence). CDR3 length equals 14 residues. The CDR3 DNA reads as TGTGCCAGTAGCGGTATACAGGGCCTGAGGGGCTACACCTTC. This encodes CASSGIQGLRGYTF.

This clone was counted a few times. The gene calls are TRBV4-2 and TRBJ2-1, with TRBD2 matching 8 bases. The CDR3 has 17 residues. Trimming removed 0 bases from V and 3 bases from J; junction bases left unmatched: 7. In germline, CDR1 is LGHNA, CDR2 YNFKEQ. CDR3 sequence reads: CASSQEGVAGIYNEQFF. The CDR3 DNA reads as TGTGCCAGCAGCCAAGAGGGCGTAGCGGGGATCTACAATGAGCAGTTCTTC.

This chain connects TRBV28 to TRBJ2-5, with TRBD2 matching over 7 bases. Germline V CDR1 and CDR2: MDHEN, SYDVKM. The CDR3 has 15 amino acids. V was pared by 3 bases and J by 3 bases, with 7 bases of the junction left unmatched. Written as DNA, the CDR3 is TGTGCCAGCAGTTTTTTGTTAGCGGGCAAAGAGACCCAGTACTTC. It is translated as CASSFLLAGKETQYF.

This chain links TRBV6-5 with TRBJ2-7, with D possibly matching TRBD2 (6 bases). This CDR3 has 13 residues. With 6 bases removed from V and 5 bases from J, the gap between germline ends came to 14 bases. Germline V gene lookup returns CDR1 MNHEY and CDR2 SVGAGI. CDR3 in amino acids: CASRILQRDEQYF. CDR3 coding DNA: TGTGCCAGCAGAATCCTCCAGCGGGACGAGCAGTACTTC.

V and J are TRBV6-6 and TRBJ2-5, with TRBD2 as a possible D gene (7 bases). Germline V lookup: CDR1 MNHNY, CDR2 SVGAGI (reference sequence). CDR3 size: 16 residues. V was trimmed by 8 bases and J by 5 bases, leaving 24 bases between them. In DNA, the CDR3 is TGTGCCAGCCGTTGGGATAGCGGGCGAGACAGGGAGACCCAGTACTTC. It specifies CASRWDSGRDRETQYF.

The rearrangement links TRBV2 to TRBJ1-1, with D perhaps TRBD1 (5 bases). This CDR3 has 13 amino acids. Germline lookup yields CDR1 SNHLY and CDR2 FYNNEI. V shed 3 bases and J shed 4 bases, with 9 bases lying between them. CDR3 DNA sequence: TGTGCCAGCAGTGAGGCGGGGCCCACTGAAGCTTTCTTT. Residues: CASSEAGPTEAFF.

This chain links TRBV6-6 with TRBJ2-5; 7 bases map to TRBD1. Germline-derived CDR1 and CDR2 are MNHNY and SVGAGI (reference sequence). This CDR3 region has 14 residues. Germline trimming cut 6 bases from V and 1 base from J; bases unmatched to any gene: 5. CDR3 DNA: TGTGCCAGCAGAACGAGACAGGGCCAAGAGACCCAGTACTTC. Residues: CASRTRQGQETQYF.

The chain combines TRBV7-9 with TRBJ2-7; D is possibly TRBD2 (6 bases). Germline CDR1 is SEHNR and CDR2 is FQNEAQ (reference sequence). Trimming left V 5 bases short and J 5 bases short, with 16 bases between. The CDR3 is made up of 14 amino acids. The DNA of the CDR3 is TGTGCCAGCAGCCGATCGGCGGGGAGCAACGAGCAGTACTTC. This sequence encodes CASSRSAGSNEQYF.

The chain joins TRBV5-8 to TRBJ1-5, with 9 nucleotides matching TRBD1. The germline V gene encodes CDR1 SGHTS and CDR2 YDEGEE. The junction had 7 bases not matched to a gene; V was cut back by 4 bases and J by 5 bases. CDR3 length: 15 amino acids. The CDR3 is CASSPWDRAYQPQHF. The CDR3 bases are TGTGCCAGCAGCCCATGGGACAGGGCCTATCAGCCCCAGCATTTT.